The rows below give T cell receptor beta chains drawn from one sample of a study of response to subunit inactivated influenza vaccine. From the RT-PCR reads, TCRdb called clonotypes with MiXCR, one entry per CDR3 protein. Among 280,000 or so distinct CDR3 sequences listed, around a fifth were seen once. Sequenced here: PBMCs from blood, sampled around 22 months after vaccination. The origin of the receptors is a man aged 45-69 years who received an inactivated influenza vaccine. The CDR3 runs from the conserved cysteine through the conserved F or W. D genes are given only for firm matches. Expanded clones get a size class; other rows say once, few or many, or leave the size out.

clone size	V gene	D gene	J gene	CDR3 DNA	CDR3 protein
-	TRBV12-3/TRBV12-4	-	TRBJ1-6	TGTGCCAGCAGTCCAATACAGGGCGAGCGGTGGAATTCACCCCTCCACTTT	CASSPIQGERWNSPLHF
-	TRBV29-1	TRBD1	TRBJ2-1	TGCAGCGTTGAACGGGACAGCCTACGGACGTGGCAGTTCTTC	CSVERDSLRTWQFF
-	TRBV5-1	TRBD1	TRBJ2-3	TGCGCCAGCAGCTCACAGGGGATTCGGACAGATACGCAGTATTTT	CASSSQGIRTDTQYF
many	TRBV4-2	-	TRBJ1-2	TGTGCCAGCAGCCAAGTTGAGGGACAAAACTATGGCTACACCTTC	CASSQVEGQNYGYTF
few	TRBV7-9	-	TRBJ1-1	TGTGCCAGCAGCTTAGACTTTCAGGTGGGCACTGAAGCTTTCTTT	CASSLDFQVGTEAFF
many	TRBV5-1	TRBD1	TRBJ1-1	TGCGCCAGCAGCTTCGGACAGGGGGCGGGGACTGAAGCTTTCTTT	CASSFGQGAGTEAFF
-	TRBV2	-	TRBJ2-7	TGTGCCAGCAAACGGGGCCAGGGGCCCTACGAGCAGTACTTC	CASKRGQGPYEQYF
-	TRBV20-1	TRBD1	TRBJ2-4	TGCAGTGCTGGGGAGACGGGACAGGGTTTGGTCAAAAACATTCAGTACTTC	CSAGETGQGLVKNIQYF
many	TRBV12-3/TRBV12-4	-	TRBJ1-4	TGTGCCAGCAGTTTGGGGGGGAGGCGTGAAAAACTGTTTTTT	CASSLGGRREKLFF
-	TRBV12-3/TRBV12-4	TRBD2	TRBJ2-7	TGTGCCAGCAGCAAGACTAGCGGGAGATTCGACGAGCAGTACTTC	CASSKTSGRFDEQYF